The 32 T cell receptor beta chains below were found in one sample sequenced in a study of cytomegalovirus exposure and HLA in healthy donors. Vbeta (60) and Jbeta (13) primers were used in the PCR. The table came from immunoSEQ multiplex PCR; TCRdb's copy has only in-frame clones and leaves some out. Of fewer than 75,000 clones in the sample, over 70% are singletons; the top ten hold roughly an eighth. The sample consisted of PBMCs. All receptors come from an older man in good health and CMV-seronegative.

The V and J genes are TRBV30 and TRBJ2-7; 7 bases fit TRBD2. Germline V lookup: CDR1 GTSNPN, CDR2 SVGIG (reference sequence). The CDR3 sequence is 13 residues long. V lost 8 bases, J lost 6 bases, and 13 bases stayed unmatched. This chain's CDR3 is CAGRGPTSTEQYF. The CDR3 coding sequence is TGTGCCGGGCGGGGACCGACTAGCACCGAGCAGTACTTC.

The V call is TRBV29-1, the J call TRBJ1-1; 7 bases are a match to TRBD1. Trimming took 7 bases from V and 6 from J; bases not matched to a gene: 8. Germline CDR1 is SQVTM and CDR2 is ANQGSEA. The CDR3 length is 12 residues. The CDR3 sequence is CSARQGGSEAFF. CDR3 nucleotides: TGCAGCGCGAGACAGGGAGGCTCTGAAGCTTTCTTT.

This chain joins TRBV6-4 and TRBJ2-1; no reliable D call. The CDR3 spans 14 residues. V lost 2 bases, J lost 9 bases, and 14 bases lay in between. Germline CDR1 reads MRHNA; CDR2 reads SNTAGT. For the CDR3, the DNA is TGTGCCAGCAGTGACCAGGCAACGGTAGGTGAGCAGTTCTTC. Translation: CASSDQATVGEQFF.

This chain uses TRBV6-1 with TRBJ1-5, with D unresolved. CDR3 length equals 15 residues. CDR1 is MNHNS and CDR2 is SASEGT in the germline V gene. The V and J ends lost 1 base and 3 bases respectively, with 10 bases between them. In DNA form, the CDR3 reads TGTGCCAGCAGTGAAGTTGCAGATTTCAATCAGCCCCAGCATTTT. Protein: CASSEVADFNQPQHF.

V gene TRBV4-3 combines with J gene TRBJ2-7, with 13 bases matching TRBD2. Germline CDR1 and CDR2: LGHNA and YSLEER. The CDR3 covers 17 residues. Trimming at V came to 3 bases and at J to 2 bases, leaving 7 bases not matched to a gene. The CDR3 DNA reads TGCGCCAGCAGCCAGGGGGGACTAGCGGGAATTACCTACGAGCAGTACTTC. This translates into CASSQGGLAGITYEQYF.

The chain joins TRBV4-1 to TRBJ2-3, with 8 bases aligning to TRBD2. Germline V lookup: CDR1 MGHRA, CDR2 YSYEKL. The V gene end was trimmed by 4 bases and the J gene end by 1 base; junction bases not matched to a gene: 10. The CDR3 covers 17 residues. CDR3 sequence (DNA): TGCGCCAGCAGCCCCACCGCGAGCGGGAGCGGCACAGATACGCAGTATTTT. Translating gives CASSPTASGSGTDTQYF.

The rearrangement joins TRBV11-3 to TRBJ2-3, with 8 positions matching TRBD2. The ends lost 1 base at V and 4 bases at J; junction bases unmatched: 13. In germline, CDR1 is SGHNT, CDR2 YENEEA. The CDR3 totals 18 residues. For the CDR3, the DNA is TGTGCCAGCAGCTTAGCCCAAGGGGGGCGAGCGGGAGCAGATACGCAGTATTTT. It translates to CASSLAQGGRAGADTQYF.

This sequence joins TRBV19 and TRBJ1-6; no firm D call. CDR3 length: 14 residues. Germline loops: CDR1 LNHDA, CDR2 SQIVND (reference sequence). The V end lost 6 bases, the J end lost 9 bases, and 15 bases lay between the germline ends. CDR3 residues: CASSITGSFSPLHF. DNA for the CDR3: TGTGCCAGTAGCATTACCGGGTCGTTTTCACCCCTCCACTTT.

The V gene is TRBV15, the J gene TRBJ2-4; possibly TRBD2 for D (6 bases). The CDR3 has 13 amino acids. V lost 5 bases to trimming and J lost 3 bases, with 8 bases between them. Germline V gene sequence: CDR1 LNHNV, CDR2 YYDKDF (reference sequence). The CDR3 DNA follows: TGTGCCACCAGCTGGGACTTCAAAAACATTCAGTACTTC. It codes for CATSWDFKNIQYF.

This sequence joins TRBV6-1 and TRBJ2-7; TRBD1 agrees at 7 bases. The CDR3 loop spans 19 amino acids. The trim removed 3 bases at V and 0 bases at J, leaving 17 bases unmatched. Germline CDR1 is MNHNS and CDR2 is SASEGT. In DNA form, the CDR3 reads TGTGCCAGCAGTGATAGAGCCCGAGCTGGGACAGTCTACTCCTACGAGCAGTACTTC. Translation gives CASSDRARAGTVYSYEQYF.

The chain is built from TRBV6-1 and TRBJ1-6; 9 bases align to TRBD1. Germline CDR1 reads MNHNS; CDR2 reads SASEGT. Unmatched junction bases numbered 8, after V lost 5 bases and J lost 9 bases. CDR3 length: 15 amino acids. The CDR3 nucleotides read TGTGCCAGCAGTCCGGGGGGGACAGGGAGTTCACCCCTCCACTTT. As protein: CASSPGGTGSSPLHF.

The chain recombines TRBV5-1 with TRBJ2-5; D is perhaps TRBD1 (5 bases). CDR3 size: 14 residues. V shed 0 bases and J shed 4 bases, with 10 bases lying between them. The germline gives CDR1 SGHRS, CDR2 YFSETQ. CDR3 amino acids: CASSLDRLGETQYF. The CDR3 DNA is TGCGCCAGCAGCTTGGACAGGTTAGGAGAGACCCAGTACTTC.

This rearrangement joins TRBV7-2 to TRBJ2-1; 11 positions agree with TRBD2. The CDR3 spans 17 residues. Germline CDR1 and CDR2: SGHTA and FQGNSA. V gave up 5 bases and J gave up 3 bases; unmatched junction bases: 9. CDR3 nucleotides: TGTGCCAGCAGCCCCCAAGCGACTAGCGGGAACTACAATGAGCAGTTCTTC. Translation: CASSPQATSGNYNEQFF.

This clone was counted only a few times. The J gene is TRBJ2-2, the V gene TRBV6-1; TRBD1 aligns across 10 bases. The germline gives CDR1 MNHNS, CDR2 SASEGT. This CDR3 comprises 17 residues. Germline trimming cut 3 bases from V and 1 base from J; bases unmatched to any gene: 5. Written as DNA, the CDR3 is TGTGCCAGCAGTGACGGACAGGGGGTGGGGAACACCGGGGAGCTGTTTTTT. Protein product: CASSDGQGVGNTGELFF.

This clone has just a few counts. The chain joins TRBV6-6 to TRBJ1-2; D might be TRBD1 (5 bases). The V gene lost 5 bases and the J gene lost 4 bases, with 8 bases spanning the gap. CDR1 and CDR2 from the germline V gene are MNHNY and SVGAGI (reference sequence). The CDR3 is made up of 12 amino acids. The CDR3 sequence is CASSQQAYGYTF. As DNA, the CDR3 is TGTGCCAGCAGTCAACAGGCCTATGGCTACACCTTC.

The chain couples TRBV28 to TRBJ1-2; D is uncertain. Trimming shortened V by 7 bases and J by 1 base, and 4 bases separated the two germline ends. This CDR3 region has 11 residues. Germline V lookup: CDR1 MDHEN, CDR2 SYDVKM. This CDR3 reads CASMSNYGYTF. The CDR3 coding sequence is TGTGCCAGCATGAGTAACTATGGCTACACCTTC.

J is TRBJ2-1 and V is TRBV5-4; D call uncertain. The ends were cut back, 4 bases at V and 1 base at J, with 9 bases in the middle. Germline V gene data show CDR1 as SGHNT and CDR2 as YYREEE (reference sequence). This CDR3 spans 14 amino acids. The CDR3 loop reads CASSLPSSYNEQFF. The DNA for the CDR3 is TGTGCCAGCAGCCTACCGAGTTCCTACAATGAGCAGTTCTTC.

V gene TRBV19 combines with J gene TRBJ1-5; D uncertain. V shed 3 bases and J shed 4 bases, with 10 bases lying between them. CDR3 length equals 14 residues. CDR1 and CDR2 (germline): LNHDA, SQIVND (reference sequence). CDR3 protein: CASSILQSNQPQHF. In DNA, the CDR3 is TGTGCCAGTAGTATTCTCCAGTCTAATCAGCCCCAGCATTTT.

The CDR3 protein is CASSQDWTGDYYEQYF. In DNA form, the CDR3 reads TGCGCCAGCAGCCAAGATTGGACAGGGGACTACTACGAGCAGTACTTC. The chain is built from TRBV4-1 and TRBJ2-7; TRBD1 agrees at 9 bases. Unmatched junction bases numbered 6, after V lost 0 bases and J lost 3 bases. CDR1 is MGHRA and CDR2 is YSYEKL in the germline V gene. The CDR3 sequence is 16 residues long.

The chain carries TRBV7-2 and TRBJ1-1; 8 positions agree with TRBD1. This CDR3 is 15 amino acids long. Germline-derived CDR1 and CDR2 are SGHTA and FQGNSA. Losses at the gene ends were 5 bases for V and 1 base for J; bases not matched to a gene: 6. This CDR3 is CASSRRQGSNTEAFF. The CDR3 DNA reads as TGTGCCAGCAGCCGAAGACAGGGGTCGAACACTGAAGCTTTCTTT. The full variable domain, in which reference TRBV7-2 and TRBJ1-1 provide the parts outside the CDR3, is GAGVSQSPSNKVTEKGKDVELRCDPISGHTALYWYRQSLGQGLEFLIYFQGNSAPDKSGLPSDRFSAERTGGSVSTLTIQRTQQEDSAVYLCASSRRQGSNTEAFFGQGTRLTVV.

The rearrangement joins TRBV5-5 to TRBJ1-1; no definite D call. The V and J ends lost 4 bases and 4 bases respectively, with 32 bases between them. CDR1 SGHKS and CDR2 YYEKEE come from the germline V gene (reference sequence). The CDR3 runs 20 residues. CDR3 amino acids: CASSRNLDGRFPLGGTEAFF. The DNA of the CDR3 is TGTGCCAGCAGCCGAAATTTGGACGGCCGATTTCCGCTTGGAGGCACTGAAGCTTTCTTT. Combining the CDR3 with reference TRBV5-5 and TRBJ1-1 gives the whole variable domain DAGVTQSPTHLIKTRGQQVTLRCSPISGHKSVSWYQQVLGQGPQFIFQYYEKEERGRGNFPDRFSARQFPNYSSELNVNALLLGDSALYLCASSRNLDGRFPLGGTEAFFGQGTRLTVV.

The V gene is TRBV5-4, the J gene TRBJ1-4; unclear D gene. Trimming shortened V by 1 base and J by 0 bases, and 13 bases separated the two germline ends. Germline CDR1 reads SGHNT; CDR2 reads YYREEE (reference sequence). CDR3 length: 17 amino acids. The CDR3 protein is CASSLNPRAATNEKLFF. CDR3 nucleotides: TGTGCCAGCAGCTTGAATCCGAGAGCTGCAACTAATGAAAAACTGTTTTTT. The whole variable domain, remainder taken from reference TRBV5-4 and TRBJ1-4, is ETGVTQSPTHLIKTRGQQVTLRCSSQSGHNTVSWYQQALGQGPQFIFQYYREEENGRGNFPPRFSGLQFPNYSSELNVNALELDDSALYLCASSLNPRAATNEKLFFGSGTQLSVL.

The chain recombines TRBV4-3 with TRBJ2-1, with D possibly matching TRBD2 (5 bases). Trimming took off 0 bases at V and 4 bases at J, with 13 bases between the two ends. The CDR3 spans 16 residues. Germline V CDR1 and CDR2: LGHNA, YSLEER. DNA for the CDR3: TGCGCCAGCAGCCAAGATGGGTCGACTAATTACAATGAGCAGTTCTTC. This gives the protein CASSQDGSTNYNEQFF.

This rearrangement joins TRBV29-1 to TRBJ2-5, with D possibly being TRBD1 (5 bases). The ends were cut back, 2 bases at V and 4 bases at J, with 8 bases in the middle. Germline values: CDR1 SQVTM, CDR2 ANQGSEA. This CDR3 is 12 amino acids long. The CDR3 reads CSVEQGRETQYF. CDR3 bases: TGCAGCGTTGAACAGGGAAGAGAGACCCAGTACTTC.

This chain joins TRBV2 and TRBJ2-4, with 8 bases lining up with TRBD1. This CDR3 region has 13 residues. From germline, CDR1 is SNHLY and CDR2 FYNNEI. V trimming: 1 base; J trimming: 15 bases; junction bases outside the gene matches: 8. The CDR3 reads CASSEGQRTGRYF. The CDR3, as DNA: TGTGCCAGCAGTGAAGGCCAGCGGACAGGGAGGTACTTC. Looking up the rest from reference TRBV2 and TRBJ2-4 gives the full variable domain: EPEVTQTPSHQVTQMGQEVILRCVPISNHLYFYWYRQILGQKVEFLVSFYNNEISEKSEIFDDQFSVERPDGSNFTLKIRSTKLEDSAMYFCASSEGQRTGRYFGAGTRLSVL.

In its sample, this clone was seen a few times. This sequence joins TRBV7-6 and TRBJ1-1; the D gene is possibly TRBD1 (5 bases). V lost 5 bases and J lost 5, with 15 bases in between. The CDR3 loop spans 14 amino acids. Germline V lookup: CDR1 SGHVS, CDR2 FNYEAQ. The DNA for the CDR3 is TGTGCCAGCAGCGCGGGACCGCTAATGACTGAAGCTTTCTTT. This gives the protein CASSAGPLMTEAFF.

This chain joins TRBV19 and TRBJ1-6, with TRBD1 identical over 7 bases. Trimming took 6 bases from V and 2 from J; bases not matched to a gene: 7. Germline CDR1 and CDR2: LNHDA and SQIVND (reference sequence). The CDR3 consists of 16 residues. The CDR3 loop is CASRPGDRAYNSPLHF. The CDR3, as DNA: TGTGCCAGTAGACCAGGAGACAGGGCCTATAATTCACCCCTCCACTTT.

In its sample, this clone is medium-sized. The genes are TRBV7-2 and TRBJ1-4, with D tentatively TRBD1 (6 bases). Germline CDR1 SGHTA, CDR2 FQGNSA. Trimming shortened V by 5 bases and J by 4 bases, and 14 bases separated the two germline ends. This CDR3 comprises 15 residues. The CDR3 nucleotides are TGTGCCAGCAGCCCACGGACAGCAAGTAATGAAAAACTGTTTTTT. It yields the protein CASSPRTASNEKLFF.

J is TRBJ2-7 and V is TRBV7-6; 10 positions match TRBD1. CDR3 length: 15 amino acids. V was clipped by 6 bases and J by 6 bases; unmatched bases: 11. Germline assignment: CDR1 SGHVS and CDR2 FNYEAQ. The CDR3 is CASSYLGTGVGEQYF. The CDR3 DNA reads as TGTGCCAGCAGTTACCTCGGGACAGGGGTAGGCGAGCAGTACTTC.

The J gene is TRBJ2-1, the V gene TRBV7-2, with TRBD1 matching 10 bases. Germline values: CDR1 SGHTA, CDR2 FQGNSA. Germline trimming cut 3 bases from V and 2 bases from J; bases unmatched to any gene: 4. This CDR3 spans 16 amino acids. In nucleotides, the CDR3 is TGTGCCAGCAGCTTTCAGACAGGGGGCGCCTACAATGAGCAGTTCTTC. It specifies CASSFQTGGAYNEQFF.

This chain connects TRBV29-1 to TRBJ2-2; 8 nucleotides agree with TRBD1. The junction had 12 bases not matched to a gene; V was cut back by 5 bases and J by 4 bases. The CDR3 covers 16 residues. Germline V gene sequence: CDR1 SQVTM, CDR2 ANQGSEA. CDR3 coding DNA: TGCAGCGTTCGCCAGGGGGTAGACAGGGGCACCGGGGAGCTGTTTTTT. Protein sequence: CSVRQGVDRGTGELFF.

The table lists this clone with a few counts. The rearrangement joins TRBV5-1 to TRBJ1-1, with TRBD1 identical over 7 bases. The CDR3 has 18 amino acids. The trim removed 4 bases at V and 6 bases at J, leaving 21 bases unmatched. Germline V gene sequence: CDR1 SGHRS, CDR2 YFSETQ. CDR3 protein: CASSASTAGGFGTAEAFF. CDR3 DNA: TGCGCCAGCAGCGCAAGCACCGCAGGGGGGTTTGGAACAGCTGAAGCTTTCTTT.